This T cell receptor beta chain originates from a study of cytomegalovirus exposure and HLA in healthy donors. Study conclusions and caveats: Being productive about 87% or about 30% of the time was typical of most TCR beta V segments in an earlier analysis. Reportedly, a later analysis found an Asian-associated ancestry cluster had fewer N-insertions than the roughly 670-donor mean. Owing to their indistinguishability, certain V segments, notably TRBV6-2 and TRBV6-3, were excluded.

Deletions cut 4 bases from V and 4 bases from J, with 8 bases between. The CDR3 is 12 amino acids. CDR1 and CDR2 (germline): SGHDT, YYEEEE. Primers included in the PCR were 60 Vbeta and 13 Jbeta primers. The method was immunoSEQ multiplex PCR; TCRdb's version includes in-frame clones alone and lacks a portion of them. Of 210,000 or so clones listed, around 83% are singletons. This clone turned up a few times. Its cognate antigen is unknown. The material sequenced was PBMCs. The clonotype originates from a girl aged 5-17 years in good health and CMV-seronegative. The chain couples TRBV5-6 to TRBJ1-1; a weak D match, TRBD1 (6 bases). In DNA, the CDR3 is TGTGCCAGCAGCAAAGGGGGCACTGAAGCTTTCTTT. It yields the protein CASSKGGTEAFF.